The rows below give T cell receptor beta chains drawn from one sample of a study of shared clonotypes between healthy human individuals. Assay used: immunoSEQ multiplex PCR; TCRdb lists only in-frame clones, some missing. The sample yields some 500,000 clones, around 95% seen once. Material for sequencing was naive CD4+ T cells sorted from blood. These receptors all stem from a woman under 40 in good health. The CDR3 runs from the conserved cysteine through the conserved F or W. Fields, in order: D gene, V gene, clone size, J gene, CDR3 DNA, CDR3 protein. D genes are given only for firm matches. Rows give clone size only sometimes, using once, few, many, or a class for an expanded clone.

NA	TRBV2	NA	TRBJ1-1	TGTGCCAGCATCGGGGGGCCCACTGAAGCTTTCTTT	CASIGGPTEAFF
TRBD2	TRBV12-5	NA	TRBJ2-7	TGTGCTAGTGGTTTCGTAGCGGGAGGGCTGGATGACGAGCAGTACTTC	CASGFVAGGLDDEQYF
NA	TRBV5-1	NA	TRBJ2-2	TGCGCCAGCAGCTTGGTAATCGGGGCCAGCACCGGGGAGCTGTTTTTT	CASSLVIGASTGELFF
TRBD1	TRBV28	NA	TRBJ2-1	TGTGCCAGCGGCCGGGACAGTACTTACAATGAGCAGTTCTTC	CASGRDSTYNEQFF
NA	TRBV28	NA	TRBJ2-2	TGTGCCAGCAGGGTGTGGAACCTTTTCGGGGAGCTGTTTTTT	CASRVWNLFGELFF
NA	TRBV4-1	NA	TRBJ2-7	TGCGCCAGCAGCCAAGAAAAGAGGCACAATCCTGGGGAGCAGTACTTC	CASSQEKRHNPGEQYF
TRBD2	TRBV19	NA	TRBJ2-2	TGTGCCAGTAGTGGTAGCGGGAGTTTCGGCGGGGAGCTGTTTTTT	CASSGSGSFGGELFF
NA	TRBV7-6	NA	TRBJ2-1	TGTGCCAGCAGCCCGACACCCGTTACTTTAGGAGGCAATGAGCAGTTCTTC	CASSPTPVTLGGNEQFF
NA	TRBV27	NA	TRBJ2-7	TGTGCCAGCAGCCCCAACCCCCCTTACGAGCAGTACTTC	CASSPNPPYEQYF
TRBD2	TRBV7-2	NA	TRBJ2-7	TGTGCCAGCAGCTTAGAGGCGGGAGGACTAGCGGGAGTCAACGAGCAGTACTTC	CASSLEAGGLAGVNEQYF
NA	TRBV11-2	NA	TRBJ2-1	TGTGCCAGCAGCCTCAGAGCGAGCTACAATGAGCAGTTCTTC	CASSLRASYNEQFF
NA	TRBV28	NA	TRBJ2-7	TGTGCCAGCAGTTTAACCTGGACGGAACAGTACTTC	CASSLTWTEQYF
NA	TRBV6-4	NA	TRBJ2-1	TGTGCCAGCAGTGACCGTGGCGGGGATGAGCAGTTCTTC	CASSDRGGDEQFF
TRBD2	TRBV27	NA	TRBJ2-7	TGTGCCAGCATCCGGACTAGCGGGAGTCGGGTGCAGTACTTC	CASIRTSGSRVQYF
TRBD1	TRBV10-3	NA	TRBJ1-2	TGTGCCATCAGTGAGAGACAGGGGGTCCATGGCTACACCTTC	CAISERQGVHGYTF
NA	TRBV6-6	NA	TRBJ2-7	TGTGCCAGCAGTTACTCGATGAGGGGGGGAATCTACGAGCAGTACTTC	CASSYSMRGGIYEQYF
TRBD2	TRBV2	NA	TRBJ2-1	TGTGCCAGCAGTGGACCGGGAGGGCCTAGAAATGAGCAGTTCTTC	CASSGPGGPRNEQFF
TRBD2	TRBV28	NA	TRBJ2-4	TGTGCCAGCAGTTTATACGGAGGAGCGGGAGGGCCTGCCAAAAACATTCAGTACTTC	CASSLYGGAGGPAKNIQYF
TRBD1	TRBV7-3	NA	TRBJ2-3	TGTGCCAGCAGCTTAATTGCAGGGGGCGCGGATACGCAGTATTTT	CASSLIAGGADTQYF
TRBD1	TRBV5-1	NA	TRBJ2-3	TGCGCCAGCAGCTTGAGACAGGGGCAGGCAGATACGCAGTATTTT	CASSLRQGQADTQYF
TRBD1	TRBV5-1	NA	TRBJ1-3	TGCGCCAGCAGCTTGAGAGGACAGGGTACTGGAAACACCATATATTTT	CASSLRGQGTGNTIYF
NA	TRBV5-5	once	TRBJ2-3	TGTGCCAGCAGCTTGGAAGTATTTGCAGATACGCAGTATTTT	CASSLEVFADTQYF
NA	TRBV6-5	NA	TRBJ2-3	TGTGCCAGCACCGAACAAGGGACTAGCACAGATACGCAGTATTTT	CASTEQGTSTDTQYF
NA	TRBV28	once	TRBJ2-7	TGTGCCAGCAACAGGTGGGGCGCAAACGACGAGCAGTACTTC	CASNRWGANDEQYF
TRBD2	TRBV15	NA	TRBJ2-1	TGTGCCACCAGCAGAGATCCCGTAGCGGGAGAGGATGAGCAGTTCTTC	CATSRDPVAGEDEQFF
NA	TRBV7-3	NA	TRBJ2-2	TGTGCCAGCAGCTTAAATGGACAGAACACCGGGGAGCTGTTTTTT	CASSLNGQNTGELFF
TRBD2	TRBV5-1	NA	TRBJ2-7	TGCGCCAGCTCGAAACTAGCGGGCAGCTCCTACGAGCAGTACTTC	CASSKLAGSSYEQYF
TRBD2	TRBV7-9	NA	TRBJ2-1	TGTGCCAGCAGCCAGGGAAGAAGCCAAGCGGGAGGGGCCCCCAATGAGCAGTTCTTC	CASSQGRSQAGGAPNEQFF
TRBD2	TRBV6-6	once	TRBJ2-7	TGTGCCAGCAGTTACGCTAGCGGGAAGTACGAGCAGTACTTC	CASSYASGKYEQYF
NA	TRBV6-6	NA	TRBJ1-2	TGTGCCAGCAGTTACGGAAGGGGGGCGAACGGCTACACCTTC	CASSYGRGANGYTF
NA	TRBV5-8	NA	TRBJ1-5	TGTGCCAGCAGCCCTAATGGGGAACATTTT	CASSPNGEHF
TRBD1	TRBV5-1	NA	TRBJ2-7	TGCGCCAGCAGCCGCGGACAGGGATCTGACGAGCAGTACTTC	CASSRGQGSDEQYF
TRBD2	TRBV4-1	NA	TRBJ2-5	TGCGCCAGCAGCGATCTAGCGGGAGGTAGAGAGCAGTACTTC	CASSDLAGGREQYF
TRBD2	TRBV19	NA	TRBJ2-7	TGTGCCAGTAGTTCCCCCAGCGGGAGTCCCTACGAGCAGTACTTC	CASSSPSGSPYEQYF
NA	TRBV29-1	few	TRBJ1-1	TGCAGCGTTGTTGTCGTAGGGGGAGCTTTCTTT	CSVVVVGGAFF
TRBD1	TRBV7-9	NA	TRBJ2-1	TGTGCCAGCAGCTCCGCCGGGACAGGGGTTTACAATGAGCAGTTCTTC	CASSSAGTGVYNEQFF
NA	TRBV9	NA	TRBJ2-2	TGTGCCAGCAGCGTAGTCCCCAATACTCTGTCCGGGGAGCTGTTTTTT	CASSVVPNTLSGELFF
NA	TRBV7-8	NA	TRBJ2-1	TGTGCCAGCAGCCCAAGCGAAACCTACAATGAGCAGTTCTTC	CASSPSETYNEQFF
NA	TRBV27	NA	TRBJ2-1	TGTGCCAGCAGTTTTCCTCGTGGGGGGATCCGTAGTGAGCAGTTCTTC	CASSFPRGGIRSEQFF
NA	TRBV19	NA	TRBJ1-1	TGTGCCAGTAGTATAGCTCCAAGTAACACTGAAGCTTTCTTT	CASSIAPSNTEAFF
TRBD2	TRBV19	NA	TRBJ2-1	TGTGCCAGTGCGACTAGCGGGCTCAATGAGCAGTTCTTC	CASATSGLNEQFF